The 17 T cell receptor beta chains given below trace back to one sample, sequenced in a study of brain T cells in children with intractable seizures. The table came from immunoSEQ multiplex PCR; TCRdb's copy has only in-frame clones and leaves some out. The sample has under 150,000 clones; 85% to 95% are singletons. The sequencing used peripheral blood, collected at surgery. The receptors were sampled from a boy in the first two years of life with hemimegalencephaly and intractable seizures.

This chain connects TRBV24-1 to TRBJ2-7; possible D gene TRBD1, 6 bases. Between the trimmed V and J ends, which lost 4 bases and 2 bases, there was a span of 8 bases. This CDR3 has 13 residues. CDR1 and CDR2 (germline): KGHDR, SFDVKD. Here the CDR3 reads CATSEGQAYEQYF. CDR3 bases: TGTGCCACCAGTGAGGGACAAGCCTACGAGCAGTACTTC.

The rearrangement links TRBV18 to TRBJ2-5; D remains ambiguous. The germline V gene has CDR1 KGHSH and CDR2 LQKENI. Trimming removed 3 bases at V and 2 bases at J, with 10 bases between. This CDR3 is built from 14 residues. The CDR3 loop reads CASSPTNKQETQYF. In DNA form, the CDR3 reads TGTGCCAGCTCACCTACAAATAAACAAGAGACCCAGTACTTC.

This sequence joins TRBV5-1 and TRBJ2-5, with TRBD2 matching over 10 bases. The junction had 7 bases not matched to a gene; V was cut back by 0 bases and J by 2 bases. From germline, CDR1 is SGHRS and CDR2 YFSETQ. The CDR3 contains 17 residues. The CDR3 DNA follows: TGCGCCAGCAGCTTGGGATTAGCGGGAGGTTGGCAAGAGACCCAGTACTTC. It translates to CASSLGLAGGWQETQYF. The whole variable domain, remainder taken from reference TRBV5-1 and TRBJ2-5, is KAGVTQTPRYLIKTRGQQVTLSCSPISGHRSVSWYQQTPGQGLQFLFEYFSETQRNKGNFPGRFSGRQFSNSRSEMNVSTLELGDSALYLCASSLGLAGGWQETQYFGPGTRLLVL.

The rearrangement uses TRBV28 and TRBJ2-3; either TRBD1 or TRBD2 may supply D (5 bases each). This CDR3 contains 15 residues. Germline assignment: CDR1 MDHEN and CDR2 SYDVKM. V was pared by 5 bases and J by 2 bases, with 14 bases between. CDR3 nucleotides: TGTGCCAGCAGTCCACCCGGGACCACCACAGATACGCAGTATTTT. Amino acid sequence: CASSPPGTTTDTQYF.

This rearrangement joins TRBV9 to TRBJ2-5, with 10 bases lining up with TRBD2. V was pared by 2 bases and J by 4 bases, with 11 bases of the junction left unmatched. This CDR3 comprises 17 residues. Germline V CDR1 and CDR2: SGDLS, YYNGEE. The CDR3 loop is CASSVSSGRASRETQYF. CDR3 DNA: TGTGCCAGCAGCGTTTCAAGCGGGAGGGCCAGTAGAGAGACCCAGTACTTC.

The chain recombines TRBV5-6 with TRBJ2-2, with D possibly matching TRBD2 (6 bases). V dropped 1 base and J dropped 3 bases, with 16 bases sitting between them. Germline CDR1 SGHDT, CDR2 YYEEEE. CDR3 length equals 17 residues. The CDR3 reads CASSLFSKAGHTGELFF. CDR3 DNA: TGTGCCAGCAGCTTGTTCTCGAAGGCGGGACACACCGGGGAGCTGTTTTTT.

The gene calls are TRBV15 and TRBJ1-3; D not certain. The CDR3 is 18 residues long. Trimming left V 3 bases short and J 0 bases short, with 18 bases between. Germline-derived CDR1 and CDR2 are LNHNV and YYDKDF (reference sequence). CDR3 region: CATSRWWGKGFSGNTIYF. Here the CDR3 DNA reads TGTGCCACCAGCAGGTGGTGGGGAAAGGGTTTCTCTGGAAACACCATATATTTT.

The chain is built from TRBV3-1 (or the pseudogene TRBV3-2) and TRBJ2-5, with D tentatively TRBD2 (6 bases). Germline loops: CDR1 LGHDT, CDR2 YNNKEL (reference sequence). Trimming took 4 bases from V and 5 from J, leaving 14 bases between them. The CDR3 runs to 14 residues. The CDR3 here is CASSRTDGSETQYF. The CDR3 DNA is TGTGCCAGCAGCCGGACGGACGGGAGCGAGACCCAGTACTTC.

The V gene is TRBV2, the J gene TRBJ1-2, with no clear D. Between the trimmed V and J ends, which lost 4 bases and 7 bases, there was a span of 7 bases. This CDR3 has 11 residues. CDR1 is SNHLY and CDR2 is FYNNEI in the germline V gene. The CDR3 DNA sequence: TGTGCCAGCAGTGGTGAGGGTGGCTACACCTTC. This codes for CASSGEGGYTF.

This clone was found once. CDR3 region: CSASRVAGEFAKNIQYF. The CDR3 DNA follows: TGCAGTGCTAGTAGGGTAGCGGGAGAGTTCGCCAAAAACATTCAGTACTTC. The V call is TRBV20-1, the J call TRBJ2-4; TRBD2 matches 9 bases. After removal of 3 bases from V and 1 base from J, the junction contained 10 bases not matched to a gene. The germline V gene encodes CDR1 DFQATT and CDR2 SNEGSKA (reference sequence). The CDR3 sequence is 17 residues long.

The V and J genes are TRBV13 and TRBJ2-3; D may correspond to TRBD1 or TRBD2 (5 bases each). V shed 5 bases and J shed 1 base, with 13 bases lying between them. This CDR3 has 15 residues. The germline V gene has CDR1 PRHDT and CDR2 FYEKMQ (reference sequence). This CDR3 is CASSPSGDRTDTQYF. The CDR3 nucleotides are TGTGCCAGCAGCCCCTCCGGGGACCGCACAGATACGCAGTATTTT.

In this sample, this clone turned up once. This chain joins TRBV27 and TRBJ2-5, with 13 bases identical to TRBD2. This CDR3 spans 16 amino acids. J was trimmed by 5 bases and V by 5 bases; bases with no gene match: 8. Germline V gene sequence: CDR1 MNHEY, CDR2 SMNVEV (reference sequence). Written as DNA, the CDR3 is TGTGCCAGCAGTCCGCGGACTAGCGGGAGAGGGGAGACCCAGTACTTC. It translates to CASSPRTSGRGETQYF.

This chain uses TRBV5-1 with TRBJ2-3, with no clear D. CDR1 and CDR2 (germline): SGHRS, YFSETQ. Trimming removed 5 bases from V and 0 bases from J, with 10 bases in between. The CDR3 contains 14 residues. The CDR3 loop is CASRALPSTDTQYF. CDR3 nucleotide sequence: TGCGCCAGCAGGGCTTTACCTAGCACAGATACGCAGTATTTT.

V and J are TRBV3-1 (or the pseudogene TRBV3-2) and TRBJ2-7, with 7 bases lining up with TRBD1. Looked up from germline, CDR1 is LGHDT and CDR2 is YNNKEL (reference sequence). There are 14 residues in the CDR3. Trimming took 0 bases from V and 4 from J; bases not matched to a gene: 3. Written as DNA, the CDR3 is TGTGCCAGCAGCCAAGACGTCAGGGGGTACGAGCAGTACTTC. As protein: CASSQDVRGYEQYF.

For this clone: At one end, the junction sequence differs from germline, possibly due to a read error. V gene TRBV7-3 combines with J gene TRBJ2-1, with D possibly TRBD2 on 5 matching bases. The CDR3 is 15 residues long. Germline V gene sequence: CDR1 SGHTA, CDR2 FQGTGA. The CDR3 nucleotides are TGTGCCAGCAGCTTAGCCGAAACTAGATACAGTGAGCAGTTCTTC. This codes for CASSLAETRYSEQFF.

CDR3 sequence: CSAARGLTGELFF. The CDR3 region has the DNA TGCAGCGCTGCGAGGGGGCTTACCGGGGAGCTGTTTTTT. The V and J genes are TRBV29-1 and TRBJ2-2; 7 nucleotides agree with TRBD1. Looked up from germline, CDR1 is SQVTM and CDR2 is ANQGSEA. The CDR3 sequence is 13 residues long. J was trimmed by 5 bases and V by 7 bases; bases with no gene match: 7.

The chain links TRBV6-6 to TRBJ1-5, with D unclear. V shed 0 bases and J shed 6 bases, with 9 bases lying between them. This CDR3 contains 14 residues. CDR1 MNHNY and CDR2 SVGAGI come from the germline V gene (reference sequence). DNA of the CDR3: TGTGCCAGCAGTTACTCGATACAGTCTCAGCCCCAGCATTTT. Translation gives CASSYSIQSQPQHF.